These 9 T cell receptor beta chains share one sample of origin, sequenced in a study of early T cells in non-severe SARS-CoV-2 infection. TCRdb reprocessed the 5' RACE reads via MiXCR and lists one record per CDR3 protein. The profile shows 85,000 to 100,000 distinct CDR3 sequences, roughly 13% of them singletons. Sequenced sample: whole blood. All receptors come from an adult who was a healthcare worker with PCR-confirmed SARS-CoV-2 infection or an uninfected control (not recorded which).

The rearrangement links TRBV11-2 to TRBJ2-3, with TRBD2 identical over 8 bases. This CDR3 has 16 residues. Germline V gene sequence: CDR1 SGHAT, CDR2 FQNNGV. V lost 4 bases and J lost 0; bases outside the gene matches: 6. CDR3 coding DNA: TGTGCCAGCAGCTCGCGGGAGCGGGGGAGCACAGATACGCAGTATTTT. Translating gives CASSSRERGSTDTQYF. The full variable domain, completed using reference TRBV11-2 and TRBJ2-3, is EAGVAQSPRYKIIEKRQSVAFWCNPISGHATLYWYQQILGQGPKLLIQFQNNGVVDDSQLPKDRFSAERLKGVDSTLKIQPAKLEDSAVYLCASSSRERGSTDTQYFGPGTRLTVL.

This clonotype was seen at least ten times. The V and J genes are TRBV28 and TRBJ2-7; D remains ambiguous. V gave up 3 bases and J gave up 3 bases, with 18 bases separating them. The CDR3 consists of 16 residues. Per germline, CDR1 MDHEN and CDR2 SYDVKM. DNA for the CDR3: TGTGCCAGCAGTTTGCTCGCGCGGACCGGGTACTACGAGCAGTACTTC. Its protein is CASSLLARTGYYEQYF.

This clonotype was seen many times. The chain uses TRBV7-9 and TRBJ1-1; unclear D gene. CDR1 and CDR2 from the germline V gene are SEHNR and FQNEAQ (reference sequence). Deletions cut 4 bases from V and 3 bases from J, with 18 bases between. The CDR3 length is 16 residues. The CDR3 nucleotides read TGTGCCAGCAGCTCCGCCCTCGTTTTCGGCCACACTGAAGCTTTCTTT. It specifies CASSSALVFGHTEAFF.

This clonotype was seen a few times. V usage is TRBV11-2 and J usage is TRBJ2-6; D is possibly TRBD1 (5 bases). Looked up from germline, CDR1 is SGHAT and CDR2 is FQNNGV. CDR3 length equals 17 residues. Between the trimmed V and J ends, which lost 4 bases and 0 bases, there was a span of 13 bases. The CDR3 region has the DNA TGTGCCAGCAGCTGGCAGGGTCGTAGCTCTGGGGCCAACGTCCTGACTTTC. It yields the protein CASSWQGRSSGANVLTF.

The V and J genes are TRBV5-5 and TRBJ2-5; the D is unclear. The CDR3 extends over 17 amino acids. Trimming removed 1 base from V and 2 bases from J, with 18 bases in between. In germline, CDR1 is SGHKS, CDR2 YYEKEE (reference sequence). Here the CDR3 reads CASSLSPRRNEQETQYF. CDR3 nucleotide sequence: TGTGCCAGCAGCTTGTCCCCTCGCAGGAACGAGCAAGAGACCCAGTACTTC.

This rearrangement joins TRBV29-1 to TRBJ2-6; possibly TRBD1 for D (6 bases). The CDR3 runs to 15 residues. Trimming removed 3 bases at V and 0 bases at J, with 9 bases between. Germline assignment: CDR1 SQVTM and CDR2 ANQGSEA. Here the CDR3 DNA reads TGCAGCGTTGAGGACAGAATCTCTGGGGCCAACGTCCTGACTTTC. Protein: CSVEDRISGANVLTF.

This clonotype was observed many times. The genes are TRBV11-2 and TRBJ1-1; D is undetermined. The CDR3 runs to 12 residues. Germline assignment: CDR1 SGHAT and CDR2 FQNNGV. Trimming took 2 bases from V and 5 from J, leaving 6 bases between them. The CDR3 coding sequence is TGTGCCAGCAGCTTATTGGGGACTGAAGCTTTCTTT. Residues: CASSLLGTEAFF.

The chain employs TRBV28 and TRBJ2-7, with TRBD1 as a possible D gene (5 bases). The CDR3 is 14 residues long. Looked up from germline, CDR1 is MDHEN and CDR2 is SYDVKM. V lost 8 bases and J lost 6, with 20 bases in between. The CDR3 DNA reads TGTGCCAGCCTCACTGGGGCCCCCTTCCTCGAGCAGTACTTC. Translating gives CASLTGAPFLEQYF.

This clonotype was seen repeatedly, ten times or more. The CDR3: CASRLRTSEQYF. The CDR3 nucleotides are TGTGCCAGCAGACTAAGGACAAGCGAGCAGTACTTC. This chain uses TRBV2 with TRBJ2-7, with TRBD1 as a possible D gene (5 bases). The V end lost 6 bases, the J end lost 6 bases, and 12 bases lay between the germline ends. The CDR3 sequence is 12 residues long. Per the germline V gene, CDR1 is SNHLY and CDR2 is FYNNEI.